This TCR beta chain was captured in a study of beta chain features in type 1 diabetes (dated by TCRdb to 2016 to 2019). About the study as a whole: Mean age, gender distribution, total cell number and subset yield did not differ between patients and healthy donors. A total of roughly 99,000,000 sorted cells were examined across all samples, and the number of cells per subset was strongly correlated with RNA yield. The study compared the TCRB repertoires of sorted circulating CD4+ T cell subsets in recently diagnosed type 1 diabetes patients with those in matched healthy donors. Naive and central memory subsets were obtained from all 30 or so donors, but regulatory and stem cell-like memory subsets were isolated from only 8 patients and roughly 8 healthy donors. Overall study outcomes, separate from this receptor: HLA sub-analyses involved small numbers of individuals, so any influence of HLA type on TCRB rearrangement remained unresolved. Sequencing cDNA rather than genomic DNA could over-represent highly expressing activated cells, although activation and CD3 levels did not differ between groups. At VDJ recombination sites, patients with type 1 diabetes made fewer insertions and deleted more nucleotides, a pattern implying thymic rearrangement abnormalities. PCR may preferentially amplify shorter templates, but because patient and control samples were amplified and corrected together, any resulting skew would affect both groups equally. Type 1 diabetes patients showed a moderate but significant shortening of TCRB CDR3 length in all four CD4+ subsets. Naive, central memory and regulatory TCRB repertoires appeared to be more alike among patients than among healthy donors.

For this clone: Its antigen has not been determined. Per-base quality was not reported, and no clone a single base away is much larger than it. The sample contains more than one DNA sequence encoding this CDR3.

Each donor gave one peripheral blood draw, averaging approximately 110 mL, which was collected into heparinised tubes. Using a panel that included CD45RO, CCR7, CD25, CD127, CD95 and CD27, naive, central memory, regulatory and stem cell-like memory CD4+ T cells were sorted on a BD FACSAria II. Purity was above 95% for every sorted population. PBMCs were separated immediately by Lymphoprep density gradient centrifugation and were stained directly, without being cultured. To minimize batch effects, samples were stained and sorted in pairs, one healthy donor with one patient per experiment. The entire isolated RNA was reverse transcribed using the High Capacity cDNA Reverse Transcription Kit, and thus expressed TCRB transcripts were sequenced. Deep immunoSEQ sequencing was performed on naive, central memory and regulatory T cell samples, with an average of around 3.5 million total reads per sample. Sorted cells were lysed in RLT buffer and RNA was extracted with DNase-treated RNeasy Micro or Mini kits, depending on cell number. Each cell subset was processed on its own to prevent cross-contamination, while patient and healthy donor samples were processed together. The immunoSEQ multiplex PCR was used to amplify TCRB sequences from cDNA, generating 87-bp fragments that spanned the CDR3 region. The amplicons were sequenced using the Illumina HiSeq platform. The published analysis was carried out like this. PCR bias was corrected computationally using synthetic template baselines, and reads within Hamming distance 2 were collapsed, with unmergeable singletons discarded. By aligning reads against IMGT, V, D and J genes, CDR3 length, and insertions or deletions at six rearrangement sites were assigned. Within each subset, clonotype counts were normalized to sorted cell number, and only after that were true diversity and Gini coefficients computed with the tcR R package. Repertoire sharing was quantified using the overlap coefficient calculated on TCRB nucleotide sequences. TCRdb provides this immuneACCESS table in a form limited to in-frame rearrangements. Some clones are lacking; in checked studies, under half of them reflect an unresolved V gene, and why the rest are absent is not known. V and J calls and clone size come straight from that table; D and trimming were deduced from the DNA. Here the sample has about 160,000 clones; 7.5% to 10% occur a single time. Nearly 0.65% of the sample lies in the top ten.

Sequencing was done on a sample of central memory CD4+ T cells from blood. The TCR was taken from a man between 18 and 29 years old in good health.

The DNA sequence reads TGTGCCAGCAGTGTGACAACAGGATCCACTGAAGCTTTCTTT. Translated, this gives CASSVTTGSTEAFF. Recombination linked TRBV2 to TRBJ1-1, and the D gene may be TRBD1, 5 bases matching. The germline V gene supplies CDR1 SNHLY and CDR2 FYNNEI. Including the terminal cysteine and phenylalanine, the CDR3 comprises 14 residues. Just CDR3 DNA is preserved here, 42 bases in frame from base 1. V is reduced by 4 bases and J by 4 bases, leaving a spacing of 13 bases between them.